The clone carrying this T cell receptor beta chain was counted only a few times. From germline, CDR1 is MDHEN and CDR2 SYDVKM. The CDR3 totals 13 residues. These data come from a study of blood T cells in healthy people across ages. It was with a sample-barcoded 5' primer and a J-beta primer mix that a second PCR of about 6 to 11 cycles was run. TCRdb called the 5' RACE reads again in MiXCR, with one record for every CDR3 protein. The data show 1 million or so distinct CDR3 sequences, about 23% seen once. This sample also appeared in a second study, on T cells of mothers and their children.

The V call is TRBV28, the J call TRBJ2-5; D gene unclear. The better agreement between TRBJ2-7 and the DNA end casts doubt on the J call. Sample: blood. This TCR was sampled from a girl aged 2 to 9 in good health. The CDR3 loop is CASSPPNNYEQYF. CDR3 coding DNA: TGTGCCAGCAGTCCCCCGAACAACTACGAGCAGTACTTC.